A single sample is the source of the 11 T cell receptor beta chains below, sequenced in a study of CD8+CD57+ T cells in acquired aplastic anemia. An expansion of CD8+CD57+ cells by flow cytometry had been shown in patients chosen for sequencing. Template material for TCR beta VDJ and CDR3 profiling consisted of genomic DNA. TCRdb recomputed calls from the reads with MiXCR, one row per CDR3 protein. Of roughly 190,000 distinct CDR3 sequences listed, more than 45% were seen once; the top ten hold about 9.7%. Sequenced material: sorted CD4+, CD8+, or CD8+CD57+ T cells (not recorded which) from PBMCs. The receptors stem from a human donor with aplastic anemia.

The table lists this clonotype with many counts. The chain couples TRBV5-1 to TRBJ2-1, with 8 bases lining up with TRBD2. Unmatched junction bases numbered 10, after V lost 7 bases and J lost 4 bases. Germline CDR1 reads SGHRS; CDR2 reads YFSETQ. This CDR3 is 15 amino acids long. The CDR3 nucleotides read TGCGCCAGCTACTCGGGAGGGCCGAGGTACAATGAGCAGTTCTTC. Protein product: CASYSGGPRYNEQFF.

The gene calls are TRBV7-2 and TRBJ1-5, with 10 bases lining up with TRBD1. CDR1 is SGHTA and CDR2 is FQGNSA in the germline V gene. J lost 4 bases, V lost 3 bases, and 3 bases had no gene match. This CDR3 contains 15 residues. CDR3 DNA sequence: TGTGCCAGCAGCTTTGGGGACAGGGGTAATCAGCCCCAGCATTTT. This gives the protein CASSFGDRGNQPQHF.

The chain recombines TRBV28 with TRBJ1-2, with D unclear. Between the trimmed V and J ends, which lost 6 bases and 8 bases, there was a span of 13 bases. The germline CDR1 and CDR2 sequences are MDHEN and SYDVKM. The CDR3 loop spans 12 amino acids. The CDR3 loop is CASSPRVEGYTF. The CDR3 region has the DNA TGTGCCAGCAGCCCTAGGGTGGAAGGCTACACCTTC.

The J gene is TRBJ1-2, the V gene TRBV15; D gene uncertain. From germline, CDR1 is LNHNV and CDR2 YYDKDF (reference sequence). The CDR3 has 13 amino acids. V lost 4 bases to trimming and J lost 8 bases, with 14 bases between them. CDR3 coding DNA: TGTGCCACCAGCAATCCCGGGAGCGGAGGCTACACCTTC. Its translation is CATSNPGSGGYTF.

Worth noting for this clonotype: One junction end does not reproduce the germline sequence, and a read error may be involved. The genes are TRBV5-1 and TRBJ1-1; D may be TRBD1 (5 bases). Per germline, CDR1 SGHRS and CDR2 YFSETQ. The CDR3 covers 13 residues. CDR3: CASSYSGLPEAFF. CDR3 DNA: TGCGCCAGCAGCTACTCAGGGCTACCTGAAGCCTTCTTT.

This rearrangement joins TRBV11-1 to TRBJ2-6, with 7 bases that match TRBD1. The trim removed 1 base at V and 0 bases at J, leaving 3 bases unmatched. The CDR3 totals 17 residues. The V gene's germline CDR1 is SGHAT and CDR2 FQDESV (reference sequence). CDR3 loop: CASSLEGQFSGANVLTF. The DNA for the CDR3 is TGTGCCAGCAGCTTAGAGGGACAGTTCTCTGGGGCCAACGTCCTGACTTTC.

The V gene is TRBV14, the J gene TRBJ2-1; 13 bases fit TRBD2. Germline V gives CDR1 SGHDN, CDR2 FVKESK. After removal of 0 bases from V and 8 bases from J, the junction contained 10 bases not matched to a gene. The CDR3 has 18 amino acids. CDR3 protein: CASSQELGTSGKSDEQFF. CDR3 bases: TGTGCCAGCAGCCAAGAGTTAGGGACTAGCGGGAAATCGGATGAGCAGTTCTTC.

This clonotype was found once. A much more abundant neighbour one base away suggests this may be a read error. The chain is built from TRBV5-6 and TRBJ2-7; no clear D. The ends were cut back, 4 bases at V and 6 bases at J, with 29 bases in the middle. The CDR3 totals 18 residues. Germline loops: CDR1 SGHDT, CDR2 YYEEEE. Here the CDR3 reads CASSLLTPLGGVPCEQYF. The CDR3 bases are TGTGCCAGCAGCCTATTAACCCCGTTAGGTGGGGTTCCATGCGAGCAGTACTTC.

This clonotype was detected only a few times. The gene calls are TRBV24-1 and TRBJ2-7, with TRBD2 matching over 7 bases. CDR1 KGHDR and CDR2 SFDVKD come from the germline V gene. With 0 bases clipped from V and 5 bases from J, the junction kept 6 bases outside the gene matches. The CDR3 contains 15 residues. CDR3 nucleotides: TGTGCCACCAGTGATTTGCGGGGGGAGCGCCACGAGCAGTACTTC. Protein sequence: CATSDLRGERHEQYF.

The rearrangement joins TRBV20-1 to TRBJ2-6; possibly TRBD2 for D (6 bases). The CDR3 totals 14 residues. V was shortened by 3 bases and J by 2 bases, with 8 bases between the two germline ends. Germline CDR1 reads DFQATT; CDR2 reads SNEGSKA (reference sequence). The CDR3 DNA reads TGCAGTGCTAGTGGGGGGACTGGGGCCAACGTCCTGACTTTC. Translation: CSASGGTGANVLTF.

The DNA for the CDR3 is TGCAGTGCTAGAGGTGGAGGGTTTGGGGAGCAGTACTTC. It yields the protein CSARGGGFGEQYF. J is TRBJ2-7 and V is TRBV20-1; a possible D gene is TRBD2 (6 bases). Trimming pared 1 base from V and 7 bases from J, leaving 14 bases between. The CDR3 extends over 13 amino acids. Germline V gene lookup returns CDR1 DFQATT and CDR2 SNEGSKA (reference sequence).